Given below is one T cell receptor (beta chain) in context. Germline assignment: CDR1 SEHNR and CDR2 FQNEAQ (reference sequence). Trimming pared 5 bases from V and 5 bases from J, leaving 21 bases between. CDR3 size: 17 residues. The data belong to a study of blood T cell repertoires in COVID-19. Study-wide context: Sites across the United States, Italy and Spain contributed samples from acute and convalescent COVID-19. Sources were T cells, B-cell-depleted T cells, or PBMCs; the material itself was cDNA or gDNA.

Authors' processing steps: Nucleated cell number was recorded as an estimate derived from reference gene primer amplification. The repertoire was sequenced with immunoSEQ multiplex PCR; TCRdb's copy has only in-frame clones and lacks some. The V and J calls and clone size come from that table; D and trimming were worked out from the DNA. The table records around 160,000 clones, around 85% of them present only once. This receptor was taken from a man aged 55 to 69 with acute or convalescent COVID-19. The specimen was peripheral blood. The V call is TRBV7-9, the J call TRBJ2-2; no reliable D call. The DNA for the CDR3 is TGTGCCAGCAGCCCCCGTACCAGCCCGGCAGGTACCGGGGAGCTGTTTTTT. This gives the protein CASSPRTSPAGTGELFF.